This T cell receptor (beta chain) was profiled in a study of blood T cells in healthy people across ages. Sample-barcoded 5' priming and a J-beta primer mix drove a second PCR of about 6 to 11 cycles. TCRdb redid the calling of the 5' RACE reads with MiXCR, one entry per CDR3 protein. The table has roughly 570,000 distinct CDR3 sequences, approximately 30% seen once. Sequenced: blood. The sequence was obtained from an older woman in good health.

The CDR3: CASSPGLAGYAGQYF. In DNA form, the CDR3 reads TGTGCCAGCAGTCCGGGACTAGCGGGATACGCGGGGCAGTACTTC. The rearrangement uses TRBV27 and TRBJ2-5; 13 nucleotides align to TRBD2. The CDR3 loop spans 15 amino acids. The V gene's germline CDR1 is MNHEY and CDR2 SMNVEV (reference sequence). Unmatched junction bases numbered 11, after V lost 5 bases and J lost 11 bases.